The 21 T cell receptor beta chains listed next were all sequenced from one sample in a study of patients and donors after allogeneic stem cell transplantation. One entry per CDR3 protein, called by TCRdb with MiXCR from the RT-PCR reads. The profile shows some 960,000 distinct CDR3 sequences, under 20% of them singletons. Sequencing input: blood, either unsorted or a sorted T cell fraction (not recorded which). The receptors stem from a human donor who was either an allogeneic HSCT recipient or a stem cell or donor lymphocyte infusion donor (not recorded which). It is not recorded whose cells these are; they may come from a transplant donor.

The genes are TRBV29-1 and TRBJ1-1; the D gene is possibly TRBD1 (6 bases). V was pared by 2 bases and J by 7 bases, with 11 bases between. CDR1 is SQVTM and CDR2 is ANQGSEA in the germline V gene. The CDR3 covers 12 residues. The CDR3 region is CSVEQGFHEAFF. The DNA for the CDR3 is TGCAGCGTTGAACAGGGGTTTCATGAAGCTTTCTTT.

The CDR3 DNA reads TGTGCCAGCAGCGCCGTGAAACAGGGCTATGGCTACACCTTC. Protein sequence: CASSAVKQGYGYTF. V gene TRBV9 combines with J gene TRBJ1-2; D possibly corresponds to TRBD1 (6 bases). Germline V CDR1 and CDR2: SGDLS, YYNGEE. The CDR3 sequence is 14 residues long. With 3 bases removed from V and 4 bases from J, the gap between germline ends came to 13 bases. The variable domain in full, completed from reference TRBV9 and TRBJ1-2, reads DSGVTQTPKHLITATGQRVTLRCSPRSGDLSVYWYQQSLDQGLQFLIQYYNGEERAKGNILERFSAQQFPDLHSELNLSSLELGDSALYFCASSAVKQGYGYTFGSGTRLTVV.

This clonotype was counted ten times or more. V is TRBV12-3 or TRBV12-4 and J is TRBJ1-5; D might be TRBD1 (5 bases). V lost 5 bases and J 5 bases, leaving 10 bases between the germline ends. The CDR3 runs 13 residues. The CDR3 loop reads CASSQQGHQPQHF. CDR3 nucleotides: TGTGCCAGCAGTCAGCAGGGACATCAGCCCCAGCATTTT.

This clonotype was found a few times. The chain recombines TRBV5-1 with TRBJ1-2; D gene uncertain. V was pared by 0 bases and J by 2 bases, with 14 bases between. Per the germline V gene, CDR1 is SGHRS and CDR2 is YFSETQ. This CDR3 is 16 amino acids long. CDR3: CASSLGGMSPNYGYTF. Written as DNA, the CDR3 is TGCGCCAGCAGCTTGGGTGGGATGTCTCCCAACTATGGCTACACCTTC.

This clonotype turned up a few times. The chain recombines TRBV20-1 with TRBJ2-3; 9 bases agree with TRBD2. V lost 6 bases to trimming and J lost 4 bases; unmatched junction nucleotides: 8. Germline values: CDR1 DFQATT, CDR2 SNEGSKA (reference sequence). The CDR3 sequence is 14 residues long. The CDR3 DNA sequence: TGCAGTGCCCCGGCTAGCGGGAAGGCAGATACGCAGTATTTT. Its translation: CSAPASGKADTQYF.

J is TRBJ2-1 and V is TRBV2; 9 nucleotides line up with TRBD2. CDR3 size: 16 residues. After removal of 6 bases from V and 6 bases from J, the junction contained 12 bases not matched to a gene. The V gene's germline CDR1 is SNHLY and CDR2 FYNNEI. The chain's CDR3 is CASRATASGRINEQFF. CDR3 coding DNA: TGTGCCAGCAGAGCAACGGCCAGCGGGAGGATCAATGAGCAGTTCTTC.

The chain recombines TRBV12-3 or TRBV12-4 with TRBJ2-5; 7 nucleotides match TRBD2. V shed 5 bases and J 6 bases; nucleotides not matched to a gene: 9. The CDR3 sequence is 14 residues long. CDR3 loop: CASSQSGVGKTQYF. CDR3 bases: TGTGCCAGCAGTCAAAGCGGGGTGGGGAAGACCCAGTACTTC.

The chain uses TRBV7-9 and TRBJ2-2; TRBD1 matches at 9 bases. Unmatched junction bases numbered 9, after V lost 4 bases and J lost 6 bases. Per the germline V gene, CDR1 is SEHNR and CDR2 is FQNEAQ (reference sequence). The CDR3 loop spans 16 amino acids. CDR3 bases: TGTGCCAGCAGCTCAACGGGACAGGGTTTGGCCGGGGAGCTGTTTTTT. Residues: CASSSTGQGLAGELFF.

The table lists this clonotype with a few counts. The V gene is TRBV5-1, the J gene TRBJ2-1; 12 positions agree with TRBD2. CDR1 SGHRS and CDR2 YFSETQ come from the germline V gene. The length of the CDR3 is 15 residues. V was pared by 5 bases and J by 7 bases, with 7 bases of the junction left unmatched. CDR3 nucleotides: TGCGCCAGCAGGGCTAGCGGGGGGGCCTTGAATGAGCAGTTCTTC. Translation gives CASRASGGALNEQFF.

Here the CDR3 reads CASVLGSFWYGENNEQFF. In DNA, the CDR3 is TGTGCCAGCGTCTTGGGCAGCTTCTGGTACGGCGAAAACAATGAGCAGTTCTTC. This sequence joins TRBV11-2 and TRBJ2-1; D gene ambiguous. This CDR3 has 18 residues. The V gene lost 8 bases and the J gene lost 5 bases, with 28 bases spanning the gap. From germline, CDR1 is SGHAT and CDR2 FQNNGV.

The V call is TRBV20-1, the J call TRBJ2-7; 7 nucleotides agree with TRBD2. This CDR3 has 13 residues. J gave up 4 bases and V 3 bases, and 6 bases lay outside the gene matches. Germline CDR1 and CDR2: DFQATT and SNEGSKA (reference sequence). CDR3 DNA sequence: TGCAGTGCTAGGGGCGGGAGTCGGTACGAGCAGTACTTC. It codes for CSARGGSRYEQYF.

The chain is built from TRBV6-2 or TRBV6-3 and TRBJ2-2; possibly TRBD2 for D (6 bases). The germline V gene encodes CDR1 MNHEY and CDR2 SVGEGT. Trimming removed 8 bases from V and 3 bases from J, with 10 bases in between. This CDR3 contains 13 residues. CDR3 residues: CASGRTYTGELFF. The CDR3 region has the DNA TGTGCCAGCGGGAGGACGTACACCGGGGAGCTGTTTTTT.

This clonotype occurred once. The J gene is TRBJ1-4, the V gene TRBV2, with 7 positions matching TRBD1. Germline values: CDR1 SNHLY, CDR2 FYNNEI. V shed 6 bases and J 1 base; nucleotides not matched to a gene: 5. The length of the CDR3 is 15 residues. The DNA of the CDR3 is TGTGCCAGCAGCAGTAACAGGGGAACTAATGAAAAACTGTTTTTT. Protein product: CASSSNRGTNEKLFF.

This clonotype was seen a few times. The chain joins TRBV5-6 to TRBJ2-7; D not resolved. CDR1 and CDR2 from the germline V gene are SGHDT and YYEEEE. The V gene lost 0 bases and the J gene lost 2 bases, with 9 bases spanning the gap. CDR3 length: 14 amino acids. In DNA form, the CDR3 reads TGTGCCAGCAGCTTGGGAAAGGTGACCTACGAGCAGTACTTC. Translating gives CASSLGKVTYEQYF. Filled out from reference TRBV5-6 and TRBJ2-7, the complete variable domain reads DAGVTQSPTHLIKTRGQQVTLRCSPKSGHDTVSWYQQALGQGPQFIFQYYEEEERQRGNFPDRFSGHQFPNYSSELNVNALLLGDSALYLCASSLGKVTYEQYFGPGTRLTVT.

Only a few counts were recorded for this clonotype. This chain connects TRBV7-3 to TRBJ2-1; no definite D call. Trimming removed 1 base at V and 0 bases at J, with 7 bases between. The V gene's germline CDR1 is SGHTA and CDR2 FQGTGA. There are 15 residues in the CDR3. The CDR3 sequence is CASSLKPSSYNEQFF. CDR3 bases: TGTGCCAGCAGCTTAAAGCCGAGCTCCTACAATGAGCAGTTCTTC.

V usage is TRBV27 and J usage is TRBJ2-1; 11 bases are a match to TRBD2. Looked up from germline, CDR1 is MNHEY and CDR2 is SMNVEV (reference sequence). The CDR3 totals 16 residues. The V and J ends lost 6 bases and 3 bases, in that order; junction bases with no gene match: 7. The CDR3 nucleotides read TGTGCCAGCAGAAGCTCGGGACTAGCGGTCTACAATGAGCAGTTCTTC. It yields the protein CASRSSGLAVYNEQFF.

This clonotype was recorded a few times. The chain links TRBV9 to TRBJ1-2, with unresolved D. V lost 2 bases and J 4 bases, leaving 12 bases between the germline ends. From germline, CDR1 is SGDLS and CDR2 YYNGEE. The CDR3 extends over 14 amino acids. Here the CDR3 reads CASSVEGSGYGYTF. For the CDR3, the DNA is TGTGCCAGCAGCGTCGAGGGTTCGGGCTATGGCTACACCTTC.

This clonotype has just a few counts. This chain connects TRBV27 to TRBJ1-3, with D possibly being TRBD1 (6 bases). V was trimmed by 2 bases and J by 4 bases, leaving 12 bases between them. Germline V gene sequence: CDR1 MNHEY, CDR2 SMNVEV (reference sequence). The CDR3 runs 15 residues. DNA of the CDR3: TGTGCCAGCAGTTTAGGGCAGGGGCGCGGAAACACCATATATTTT. It specifies CASSLGQGRGNTIYF.

The CDR3, as DNA: TGTGCCAGCAGGCGCGGGGTGGGGACAGGGGTATCACCCCTCCACTTT. This translates into CASRRGVGTGVSPLHF. The chain links TRBV12-3 or TRBV12-4 to TRBJ1-6; TRBD1 aligns across 10 bases. The CDR3 sequence is 16 residues long. Trimming took 6 bases from V and 10 from J; bases not matched to a gene: 12.

The CDR3 spells CSARAGTGNYGYTF. DNA for the CDR3: TGCAGTGCTAGAGCTGGGACAGGGAACTATGGCTACACCTTC. The chain joins TRBV20-1 to TRBJ1-2; 9 nucleotides align to TRBD1. Germline V gene sequence: CDR1 DFQATT, CDR2 SNEGSKA (reference sequence). This CDR3 spans 14 amino acids. V was pared by 1 base and J by 2 bases, with 2 bases of the junction left unmatched.

This clonotype has a count of ten or more. The CDR3 sequence: CASSSLQDRLKNIQYF. The CDR3, as DNA: TGTGCCAGCAGTTCCCTCCAGGACAGGCTCAAAAACATTCAGTACTTC. The J gene is TRBJ2-4, the V gene TRBV12-3 or TRBV12-4; 7 bases align to TRBD1. V dropped 4 bases and J dropped 3; count of bases not matched to a gene: 9. This CDR3 is 16 amino acids long.